This T cell receptor (beta chain) was sequenced for a study of STAT5B mutations in CD4+ large granular lymphocyte leukemia. The repertoire was sequenced with immunoSEQ multiplex PCR; TCRdb's copy has only in-frame clones and lacks some. The data hold around 50,000 clones, with around 81% observed a single time. This CDR3 region has 18 residues. V usage is TRBV21-1 and J usage is TRBJ2-1; TRBD1 is the table's D call, not checked against the DNA. TRBV21-1 is a listed pseudogene. Sequenced: CD4+ T cells from blood buffy coats. The clonotype comes from a human donor in good health. This CDR3 reads CASSKGETGGECANEQFF. The CDR3 DNA reads TGTGCCAGCAGCAAAGGGGAGACAGGGGGTGAATGTGCGAATGAGCAGTTCTTC.